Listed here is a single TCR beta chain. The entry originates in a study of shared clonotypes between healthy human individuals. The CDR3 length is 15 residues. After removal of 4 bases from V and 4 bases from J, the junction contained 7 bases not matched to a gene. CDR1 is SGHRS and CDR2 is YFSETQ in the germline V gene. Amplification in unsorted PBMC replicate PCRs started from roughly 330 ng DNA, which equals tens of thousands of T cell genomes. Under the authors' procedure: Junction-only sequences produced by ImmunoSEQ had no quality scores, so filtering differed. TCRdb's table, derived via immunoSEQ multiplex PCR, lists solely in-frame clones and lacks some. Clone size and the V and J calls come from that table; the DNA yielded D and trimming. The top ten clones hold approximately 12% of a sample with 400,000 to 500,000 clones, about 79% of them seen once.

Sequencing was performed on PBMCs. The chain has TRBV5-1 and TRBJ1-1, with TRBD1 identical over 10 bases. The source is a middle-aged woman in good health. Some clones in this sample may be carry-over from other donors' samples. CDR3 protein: CASSGQGEGITEAFF. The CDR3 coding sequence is TGCGCCAGCAGCGGACAGGGGGAAGGGATCACTGAAGCTTTCTTT.